This TCR beta chain was sequenced during a study of blood T cell repertoires in COVID-19. This table comes from immunoSEQ multiplex PCR, and its TCRdb copy is limited to in-frame clones, with some not included. The table records tens of thousands of clones, about 85% of them present only once. Germline CDR1 reads KGHSH; CDR2 reads LQKENI. The CDR3 has 14 residues. Trimming removed 2 bases from V and 5 bases from J, with 12 bases in between. Sequencing was done on a sample of peripheral blood. The chain carries TRBV18 and TRBJ2-5; D is perhaps TRBD1 (6 bases). The origin of this receptor is a woman aged 80 or older with COVID-19, enrolled during active disease. CDR3 amino acids: CASSPSGARETQYF. The CDR3 nucleotides are TGTGCCAGCTCACCATCAGGGGCGAGGGAGACCCAGTACTTC.